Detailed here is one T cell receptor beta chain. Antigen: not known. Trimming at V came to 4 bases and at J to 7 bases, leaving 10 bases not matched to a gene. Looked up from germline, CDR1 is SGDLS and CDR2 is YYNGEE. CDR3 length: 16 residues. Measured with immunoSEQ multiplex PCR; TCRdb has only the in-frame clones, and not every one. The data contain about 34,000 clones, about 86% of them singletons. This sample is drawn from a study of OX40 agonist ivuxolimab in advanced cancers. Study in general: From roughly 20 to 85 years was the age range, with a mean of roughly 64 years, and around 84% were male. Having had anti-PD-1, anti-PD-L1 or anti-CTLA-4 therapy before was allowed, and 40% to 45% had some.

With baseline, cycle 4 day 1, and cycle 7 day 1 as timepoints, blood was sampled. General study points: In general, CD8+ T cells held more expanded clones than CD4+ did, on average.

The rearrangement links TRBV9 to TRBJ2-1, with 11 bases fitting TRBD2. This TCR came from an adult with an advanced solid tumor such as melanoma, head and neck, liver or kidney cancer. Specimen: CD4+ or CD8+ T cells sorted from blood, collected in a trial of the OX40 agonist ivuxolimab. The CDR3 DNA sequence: TGTGCCAGCAGCCCTAGACTAGCGGGGCCGGCTAATGAGCAGTTCTTC. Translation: CASSPRLAGPANEQFF.